A single sample gave rise to the 6 T cell receptor beta chains below, sequenced in a study of neoadjuvant anti-PD-1 for oral cavity cancer. Generated by immunoSEQ multiplex PCR, the TCRdb table keeps only in-frame clones and is missing some. This sample has about 15,000 clones; about 34% occur once, and the top ten carry approximately 40%. Time point indicated: after neoadjuvant nivolumab, at surgical resection. The material sequenced was tumor tissue, taken after nivolumab (anti-PD-1) treatment. The receptors were gathered from a person between 35 and 79 years old with oral cavity squamous cell carcinoma.

This chain connects TRBV2 to TRBJ1-1; D may be TRBD1 (5 bases). The CDR3 consists of 12 residues. Germline V CDR1 and CDR2: SNHLY, FYNNEI. V lost 5 bases to trimming and J lost 11 bases, with 15 bases between them. The CDR3 sequence is CASSSADKRAFF. Written as DNA, the CDR3 is TGTGCCAGCAGTTCCGCGGACAAACGCGCTTTCTTT.

This clone is medium-sized within its sample. The V call is TRBV27, the J call TRBJ2-5; D is ambiguous. CDR3 length: 13 residues. Trimming pared 6 bases from V and 6 bases from J, leaving 14 bases between. Looked up from germline, CDR1 is MNHEY and CDR2 is SMNVEV (reference sequence). Here the CDR3 DNA reads TGTGCCAGCAGAATAGCAAAAAGTCAGACCCAGTACTTC. It specifies CASRIAKSQTQYF.

In its sample, this clone ranks as large. The chain is built from TRBV5-1 and TRBJ2-5; D is possibly TRBD2 (6 bases). The CDR3 length is 15 residues. Germline assignment: CDR1 SGHRS and CDR2 YFSETQ. Trimming removed 0 bases at V and 5 bases at J, with 14 bases between. This CDR3 is CASSLEEGAWETQYF. The CDR3 region has the DNA TGCGCCAGCAGCTTGGAGGAGGGTGCATGGGAGACCCAGTACTTC.

The chain couples TRBV30 to TRBJ1-4; D might be TRBD1 (5 bases). CDR3 length: 16 residues. V lost 0 bases and J lost 8, with 19 bases in between. CDR1 and CDR2 from the germline V gene are GTSNPN and SVGIG (reference sequence). CDR3 nucleotides: TGTGCCTGGAGTGTAACAAGTGGCAGGGATGGCGAAAAACTGTTTTTT. This codes for CAWSVTSGRDGEKLFF.

This clone was observed a few times. J is TRBJ1-2 and V is TRBV6-5, with TRBD1 as a possible D gene (5 bases). Germline V gene lookup returns CDR1 MNHEY and CDR2 SVGAGI. Trimming took off 6 bases at V and 4 bases at J, with 15 bases between the two ends. The CDR3 sequence is 14 residues long. The CDR3 coding sequence is TGTGCCAGCAGCAAGACTCGGGGGGTCTATGGCTACACCTTC. Residues: CASSKTRGVYGYTF.

CDR3 nucleotide sequence: TGTGCCAGCAGACGTGACAGGGGCACCGGGGAGCTGTTTTTT. It yields the protein CASRRDRGTGELFF. V is TRBV11-2 and J is TRBJ2-2; 8 bases are shared with TRBD1. The ends lost 6 bases at V and 4 bases at J; junction bases unmatched: 4. The length of the CDR3 is 14 residues. Germline CDR1 is SGHAT and CDR2 is FQNNGV.